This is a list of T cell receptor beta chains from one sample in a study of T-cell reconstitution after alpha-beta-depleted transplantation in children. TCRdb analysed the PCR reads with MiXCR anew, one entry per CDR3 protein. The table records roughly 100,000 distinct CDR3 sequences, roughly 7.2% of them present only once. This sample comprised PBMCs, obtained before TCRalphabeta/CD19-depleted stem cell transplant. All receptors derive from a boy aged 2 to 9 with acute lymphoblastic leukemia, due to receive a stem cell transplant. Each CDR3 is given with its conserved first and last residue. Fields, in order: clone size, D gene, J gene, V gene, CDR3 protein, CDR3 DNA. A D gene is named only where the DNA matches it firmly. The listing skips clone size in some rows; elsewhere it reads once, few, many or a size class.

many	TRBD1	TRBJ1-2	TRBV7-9	CASSLPGTANPDYGYTF	TGTGCCAGCAGCCTACCTGGGACAGCCAACCCCGACTATGGCTACACCTTC
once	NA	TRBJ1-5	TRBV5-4	CTSSLAGPGNQPQHF	TGTACCAGCAGCTTGGCAGGTCCTGGCAATCAGCCCCAGCATTTT
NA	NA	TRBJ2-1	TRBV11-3	CASSPNRAPYYNEQFF	TGTGCCAGCAGCCCCAACCGTGCGCCCTATTACAATGAGCAGTTCTTC
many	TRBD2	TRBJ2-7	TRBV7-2	CASSLGLAGVSISGEQYF	TGTGCCAGCAGCCTGGGACTAGCGGGGGTCTCGATCTCTGGAGAGCAGTACTTC
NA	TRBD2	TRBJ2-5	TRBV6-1	CASRNVFPGGETQYF	TGTGCCAGCAGAAACGTTTTTCCCGGGGGGGAGACCCAGTACTTC
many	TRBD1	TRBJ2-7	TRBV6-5	CASSSGTGGERQYF	TGTGCCAGCAGCTCCGGGACAGGGGGCGAAAGGCAGTACTTC
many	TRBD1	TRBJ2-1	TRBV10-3	CAIGDREQFF	TGTGCCATCGGGGACAGAGAGCAGTTCTTC
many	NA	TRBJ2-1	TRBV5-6	CASSSLAGSYNEQFF	TGTGCCAGCAGCAGTTTAGCTGGCTCCTACAATGAGCAGTTCTTC
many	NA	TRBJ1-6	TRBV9	CASSTQGSDSPLHF	TGTGCCAGCAGTACCCAGGGGTCGGATTCACCCCTCCACTTT
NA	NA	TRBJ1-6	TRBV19	CAREKAGPYNSPLHF	TGTGCCAGAGAAAAGGCGGGTCCGTATAATTCACCCCTCCACTTT
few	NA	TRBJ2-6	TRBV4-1	CASSQRGPSGANVLTF	TGCGCCAGCAGCCAACGAGGGCCCTCTGGGGCCAACGTCCTGACTTTC
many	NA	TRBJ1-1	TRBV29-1	CSVEAQANTEAFF	TGCAGCGTTGAAGCCCAGGCTAACACTGAAGCTTTCTTT
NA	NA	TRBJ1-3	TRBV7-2	CASSLDAQGGNTIYF	TGTGCCAGCAGCTTAGATGCGCAGGGGGGAAACACCATATATTTT
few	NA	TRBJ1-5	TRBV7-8	CASSFRRDQQPQHF	TGTGCCAGCAGCTTTCGAAGGGATCAACAGCCCCAGCATTTT
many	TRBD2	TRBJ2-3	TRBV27	CASSPPGGGDTDTQYF	TGTGCCAGCAGTCCCCCGGGCGGGGGGGACACAGATACGCAGTATTTT
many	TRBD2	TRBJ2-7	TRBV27	CASSPQGLAGSDEQYF	TGTGCCAGCAGTCCCCAAGGGCTAGCGGGGAGCGACGAGCAGTACTTC
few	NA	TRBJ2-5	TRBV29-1	CSVDRIQETQYF	TGCAGCGTTGACAGGATTCAAGAGACCCAGTACTTC
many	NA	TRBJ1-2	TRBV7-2	CASSLAGTAYGYTF	TGTGCCAGCAGCTTAGCAGGGACCGCCTATGGCTACACCTTC
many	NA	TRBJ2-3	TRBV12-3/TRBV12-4	CASNPGNTDTQYF	TGTGCCAGCAACCCGGGAAACACAGATACGCAGTATTTT
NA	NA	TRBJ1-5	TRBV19	CASSIGRDSNQPQHF	TGTGCCAGTAGTATAGGTCGGGATAGCAATCAGCCCCAGCATTTT
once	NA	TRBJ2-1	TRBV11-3	CASSLENSRNEQFF	TGTGCCAGCAGCTTAGAAAATAGCCGGAATGAGCAGTTCTTC
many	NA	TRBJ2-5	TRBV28	CASSQFSAQETQYF	TGTGCCAGCAGTCAATTTTCTGCCCAAGAGACCCAGTACTTC
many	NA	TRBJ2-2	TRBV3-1	CASSSPSTGELFF	TGTGCCAGCAGCAGCCCGTCCACCGGGGAGCTGTTTTTT
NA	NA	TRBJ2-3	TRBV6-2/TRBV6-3	CASSYGFVTDTQYF	TGTGCCAGCAGTTACGGGTTTGTCACAGATACGCAGTATTTT
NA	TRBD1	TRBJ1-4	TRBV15	CATSREGGQGAEKLFF	TGTGCCACCAGCAGAGAGGGGGGACAGGGGGCTGAAAAACTGTTTTTT
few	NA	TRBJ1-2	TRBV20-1	CSASPLPGSSLYGYTF	TGCAGTGCTAGCCCCCTCCCAGGGAGCTCCCTCTATGGCTACACCTTC
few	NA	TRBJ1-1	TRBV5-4	CASRRELGGNTEAFF	TGTGCCAGCAGACGAGAACTGGGGGGAAACACTGAAGCTTTCTTT
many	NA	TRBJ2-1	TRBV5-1	CASSSVGDEQFF	TGCGCCAGCAGCTCCGTCGGTGATGAGCAGTTCTTC
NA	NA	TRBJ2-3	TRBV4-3	CASSQEQSTDTQYF	TGCGCCAGCAGCCAGGAACAGAGCACAGATACGCAGTATTTT
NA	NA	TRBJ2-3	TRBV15	CATRGTGRVGTQYF	TGTGCCACCAGGGGAACAGGGCGGGTTGGTACGCAGTATTTT
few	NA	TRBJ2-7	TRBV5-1	CASSHRDNYEQYF	TGCGCCAGCAGCCACAGGGACAACTACGAGCAGTACTTC
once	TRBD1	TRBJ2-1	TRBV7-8	CASSPSRGQGTYNEQFF	TGTGCCAGCAGCCCCTCTCGAGGACAGGGGACGTACAATGAGCAGTTCTTC
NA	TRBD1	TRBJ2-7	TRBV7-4	CASSRPNRDRGVHCEQYF	TGTGCCAGCAGTCGCCCCAACCGGGACAGGGGGGTTCACTGCGAGCAGTACTTC
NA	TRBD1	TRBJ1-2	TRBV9	CASSEGQGNYGYTF	TGTGCCAGCAGCGAGGGACAGGGTAACTATGGCTACACCTTC
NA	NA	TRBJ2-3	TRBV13	CASSSRRYPGASTDTQYF	TGTGCCAGCAGCTCTCGCAGATACCCAGGGGCCTCCACAGATACGCAGTATTTT
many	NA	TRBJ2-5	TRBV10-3	CAISESGQGTKTQYF	TGTGCCATCAGTGAGTCGGGGCAGGGGACCAAGACCCAGTACTTC
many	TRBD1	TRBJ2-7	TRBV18	CASSPPGGLYEQYF	TGTGCCAGCTCACCCCCAGGGGGCCTCTACGAGCAGTACTTC
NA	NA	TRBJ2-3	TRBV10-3	CAISEPMTKTESSTDTQYF	TGTGCCATCAGTGAGCCCATGACTAAGACGGAATCTAGCACAGATACGCAGTATTTT
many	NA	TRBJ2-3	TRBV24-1	CATSAPGRPTDTQYF	TGTGCCACCAGTGCCCCGGGCAGACCCACAGATACGCAGTATTTT
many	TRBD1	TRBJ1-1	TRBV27	CASSQLDRVGTEAFF	TGTGCCAGCAGTCAATTGGACAGGGTGGGCACTGAAGCTTTCTTT
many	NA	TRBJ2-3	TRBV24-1	CATSDLRTGGDTDTQYF	TGTGCCACCAGTGACCTGAGGACAGGAGGGGACACAGATACGCAGTATTTT
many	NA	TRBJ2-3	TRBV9	CASSADYDTQYF	TGTGCCAGCAGCGCCGACTACGATACGCAGTATTTT
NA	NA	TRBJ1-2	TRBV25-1	CASSEGGAGGYTF	TGTGCCAGCAGTGAAGGTGGGGCTGGAGGCTACACCTTC
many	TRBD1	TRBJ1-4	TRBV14	CASRDRGHEKLFF	TGTGCCAGCAGGGACAGGGGGCATGAAAAACTGTTTTTT
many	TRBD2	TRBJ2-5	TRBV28	CASAQSGGETETQYF	TGTGCCAGCGCCCAGAGCGGGGGCGAAACGGAGACCCAGTACTTC
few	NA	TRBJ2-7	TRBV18	CASSDSGGGEQYF	TGTGCCAGCTCAGACAGCGGAGGGGGGGAGCAGTACTTC
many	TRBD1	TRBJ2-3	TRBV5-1	CASSHLGTASTDTQYF	TGCGCCAGCAGCCACTTAGGGACAGCTAGCACAGATACGCAGTATTTT
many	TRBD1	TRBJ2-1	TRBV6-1	CASSGWDSYNEQFF	TGTGCCAGCAGTGGATGGGACAGCTACAATGAGCAGTTCTTC
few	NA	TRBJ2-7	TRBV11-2	CASSLDPQQYF	TGTGCCAGCAGCTTAGATCCTCAGCAGTACTTC
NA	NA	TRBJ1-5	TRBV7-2	CASSLVWGTHQPQHF	TGTGCCAGCAGCTTAGTGTGGGGGACTCATCAGCCCCAGCATTTT
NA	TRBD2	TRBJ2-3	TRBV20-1	CSARDRTRPTDTQYF	TGCAGTGCTAGAGACAGGACTAGACCCACAGATACGCAGTATTTT
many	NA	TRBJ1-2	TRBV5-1	CASSAGSLYGYTF	TGCGCCAGCTCTGCCGGGTCCCTCTATGGCTACACCTTC
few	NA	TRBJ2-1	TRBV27	CASSLIGARYNEQFF	TGTGCCAGCAGTTTAATAGGGGCGAGGTACAATGAGCAGTTCTTC